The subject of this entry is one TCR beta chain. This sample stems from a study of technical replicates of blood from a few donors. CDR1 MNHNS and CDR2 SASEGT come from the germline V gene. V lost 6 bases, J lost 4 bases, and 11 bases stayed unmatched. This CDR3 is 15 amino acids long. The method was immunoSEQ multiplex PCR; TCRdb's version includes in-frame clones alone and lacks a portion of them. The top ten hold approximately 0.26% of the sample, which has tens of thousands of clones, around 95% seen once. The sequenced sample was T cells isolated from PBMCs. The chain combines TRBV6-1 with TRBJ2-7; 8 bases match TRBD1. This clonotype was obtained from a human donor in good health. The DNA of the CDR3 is TGTGCCAGCAGGGACTCCGGGACAGGACTTTACGAGCAGTACTTC. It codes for CASRDSGTGLYEQYF.